A single sample gave rise to the 13 T cell receptor beta chains below, sequenced in a study of blood T cell repertoires in COVID-19. Sequencing used immunoSEQ multiplex PCR; TCRdb keeps in-frame clones, though not all of them. The sample lists some 160,000 clones, 85% to 90% occurring once. Specimen: peripheral blood. These receptors came from an elderly woman with COVID-19, enrolled during active disease.

The V and J genes are TRBV9 and TRBJ1-1, with TRBD1 matching 9 bases. V lost 0 bases and J lost 7; bases outside the gene matches: 13. The CDR3 is 17 residues long. Germline-derived CDR1 and CDR2 are SGDLS and YYNGEE. The CDR3: CASSVDGVGTGRGEAFF. The CDR3 DNA follows: TGTGCCAGCAGCGTAGATGGAGTGGGGACAGGGAGGGGTGAAGCTTTCTTT.

The V gene is TRBV20-1, the J gene TRBJ1-2, with D hard to call. The CDR3 loop spans 11 amino acids. The V and J ends lost 3 bases and 8 bases respectively, with 10 bases between them. Germline CDR1 reads DFQATT; CDR2 reads SNEGSKA (reference sequence). The chain's CDR3 is CSASPLEGYTF. The CDR3 bases are TGCAGTGCTAGCCCGCTGGAGGGCTACACCTTC.

V usage is TRBV7-9 and J usage is TRBJ1-4, with 9 bases identical to TRBD1. Germline V gene sequence: CDR1 SEHNR, CDR2 FQNEAQ (reference sequence). The CDR3 is made up of 14 amino acids. V shed 6 bases, J shed 8 bases, and the junction held 7 bases outside the gene matches. CDR3 sequence: CASSSTGGREKLFF. CDR3 nucleotides: TGTGCCAGCAGTTCCACAGGGGGCAGGGAAAAACTGTTTTTT.

J is TRBJ2-1 and V is TRBV9; a possible D gene is TRBD1 (6 bases). The CDR3 extends over 16 amino acids. Trimming shortened V by 2 bases and J by 2 bases, and 14 bases separated the two germline ends. The germline V gene has CDR1 SGDLS and CDR2 YYNGEE. The CDR3 loop is CASSVTGHATYNEQFF. The CDR3 region has the DNA TGTGCCAGCAGCGTTACGGGACACGCCACCTACAATGAGCAGTTCTTC.

This sequence joins TRBV6-2 or TRBV6-3 and TRBJ2-1, with 7 bases identical to TRBD1. The CDR3 is made up of 14 amino acids. The V gene end was trimmed by 5 bases and the J gene end by 3 bases; junction bases not matched to a gene: 4. Germline-derived CDR1 and CDR2 are MNHEY and SVGEGT. CDR3 sequence reads: CASSIGTVYNEQFF. CDR3 DNA sequence: TGTGCCAGCAGTATCGGGACAGTCTACAATGAGCAGTTCTTC.

The gene calls are TRBV19 and TRBJ1-5, with 11 bases aligning to TRBD1. V shed 10 bases and J 5 bases; nucleotides not matched to a gene: 10. The CDR3 is 15 residues long. Germline-derived CDR1 and CDR2 are LNHDA and SQIVND (reference sequence). For the CDR3, the DNA is TGTGCCACTACCGGGACAGGGGGATCGGATCAGCCCCAGCATTTT. Its translation is CATTGTGGSDQPQHF. The full variable domain, rest sourced from reference TRBV19 and TRBJ1-5, is DGGITQSPKYLFRKEGQNVTLSCEQNLNHDAMYWYRQDPGQGLRLIYYSQIVNDFQKGDIAEGYSVSREKKESFPLTVTSAQKNPTAFYLCATTGTGGSDQPQHFGDGTRLSIL.

The rearrangement uses TRBV5-1 and TRBJ2-3, with 7 bases aligning to TRBD1. V shed 4 bases, J shed 9 bases, and the junction held 5 bases outside the gene matches. CDR3 length equals 12 residues. Looked up from germline, CDR1 is SGHRS and CDR2 is YFSETQ. CDR3 loop: CASSLDRETQYF. The DNA for the CDR3 is TGCGCCAGCAGCCTCGACAGGGAGACGCAGTATTTT. The full variable domain, completed using reference TRBV5-1 and TRBJ2-3, is KAGVTQTPRYLIKTRGQQVTLSCSPISGHRSVSWYQQTPGQGLQFLFEYFSETQRNKGNFPGRFSGRQFSNSRSEMNVSTLELGDSALYLCASSLDRETQYFGPGTRLTVL.

This chain joins TRBV13 and TRBJ1-1; 9 bases align to TRBD1. The germline V gene encodes CDR1 PRHDT and CDR2 FYEKMQ (reference sequence). This CDR3 spans 15 amino acids. Trimming removed 0 bases from V and 10 bases from J; junction bases left unmatched: 9. The CDR3 here is CASSLGPTGGGGAFF. CDR3 in DNA: TGTGCCAGCAGCTTAGGCCCGACAGGGGGGGGAGGAGCTTTCTTT.

The chain links TRBV6-2 or TRBV6-3 to TRBJ1-5; TRBD1 aligns across 8 bases. This CDR3 has 15 amino acids. Germline V lookup: CDR1 MNHEY, CDR2 SVGEGT. V shed 6 bases and J 5 bases; nucleotides not matched to a gene: 9. CDR3 region: CASSFDRGVDQPQHF. The CDR3 bases are TGTGCCAGCAGCTTCGACAGGGGAGTAGATCAGCCCCAGCATTTT.

The chain couples TRBV7-2 to TRBJ2-1; 12 bases match TRBD2. Germline CDR1 is SGHTA and CDR2 is FQGNSA. The V and J ends lost 5 bases and 1 base, in that order; junction bases with no gene match: 12. The CDR3 is 19 residues long. DNA of the CDR3: TGTGCCAGCAGCCCCCGGGGGCTAGCGGGAGGGCCTTCCTACAATGAGCAGTTCTTC. The encoded protein is CASSPRGLAGGPSYNEQFF.

This chain links TRBV4-3 with TRBJ1-6; D is possibly TRBD1 (5 bases). The V gene lost 0 bases and the J gene lost 7 bases, with 10 bases spanning the gap. The germline gives CDR1 LGHNA, CDR2 YSLEER. The CDR3 contains 15 residues. Here the CDR3 reads CASSQEATVNSPLHF. The CDR3 coding sequence is TGCGCCAGCAGCCAAGAGGCGACAGTAAATTCACCCCTCCACTTT.

V is TRBV28 and J is TRBJ1-5, with D unresolved. This CDR3 contains 13 residues. Germline V gene sequence: CDR1 MDHEN, CDR2 SYDVKM. V was pared by 10 bases and J by 3 bases, with 13 bases between. The CDR3 nucleotides are TGTGCCACCATCTGGGGAGCCAATCAGCCCCAGCATTTT. Translated: CATIWGANQPQHF.

The chain links TRBV28 to TRBJ2-1, with 10 bases fitting TRBD2. Germline V gene lookup returns CDR1 MDHEN and CDR2 SYDVKM. The V and J ends lost 3 bases and 4 bases, in that order; junction bases with no gene match: 3. CDR3 length: 15 residues. The CDR3 DNA sequence: TGTGCCAGCAGTTTCCTAGCGGGAGTTTACAATGAGCAGTTCTTC. It encodes CASSFLAGVYNEQFF.